These 16 T cell receptor beta chains came from one sample sequenced in a study of T cell changes during pregnancy in multiple sclerosis. Sequenced by immunoSEQ multiplex PCR; TCRdb stores in-frame clones only, minus some. The data contain nearly 110,000 clones, 85% to 95% of them seen just once; the ten biggest clones take up approximately 1.6%. Sequences were derived from peripheral blood, sampled after pregnancy. These receptor sequences come from a female donor with multiple sclerosis, enrolled in a pregnancy study.

The CDR3 spells CASSLGTGEGYTF. The CDR3 bases are TGTGCCAGCAGCCTCGGGACAGGGGAAGGCTACACCTTC. The rearrangement joins TRBV11-3 to TRBJ1-2; 10 positions agree with TRBD1. The V segment lost 5 bases and the J segment 8 bases; nucleotides outside the gene matches: 5. This CDR3 has 13 residues. In germline, CDR1 is SGHNT, CDR2 YENEEA.

The chain combines TRBV19 with TRBJ2-1; 13 bases agree with TRBD2. Losses at the gene ends were 7 bases for V and 7 bases for J; bases not matched to a gene: 10. This CDR3 is 16 amino acids long. Germline loops: CDR1 LNHDA, CDR2 SQIVND (reference sequence). The CDR3 sequence: CASNPGLAGLGNEQFF. The CDR3 DNA reads as TGTGCCAGTAACCCGGGACTAGCGGGGTTGGGGAATGAGCAGTTCTTC.

The rearrangement links TRBV7-9 to TRBJ1-1; possible D gene TRBD1, 5 bases. The length of the CDR3 is 15 residues. Germline CDR1 SEHNR, CDR2 FQNEAQ (reference sequence). Trimming cost V 5 bases and J 0 bases, with 13 bases left between them. The DNA for the CDR3 is TGTGCCAGCAGCCCACCAATCAGGGTGAACACTGAAGCTTTCTTT. This sequence encodes CASSPPIRVNTEAFF.

The chain couples TRBV12-5 to TRBJ1-5, with TRBD1 matching over 7 bases. The CDR3 covers 21 residues. The germline gives CDR1 LGHNT, CDR2 FRNRAP. J was trimmed by 3 bases and V by 0 bases; bases with no gene match: 20. The CDR3 region is CASGLVEFGQVPLRPNQPQHF. DNA for the CDR3: TGTGCTAGTGGTTTGGTGGAGTTCGGACAGGTCCCACTCAGGCCCAATCAGCCCCAGCATTTT.

This chain links TRBV4-1 with TRBJ2-2; D is perhaps TRBD1 (6 bases). The germline CDR1 and CDR2 sequences are MGHRA and YSYEKL. Deletions cut 4 bases from V and 5 bases from J, with 14 bases between. The CDR3 is 15 residues long. The CDR3 spells CASSLTRGRTGELFF. In DNA, the CDR3 is TGCGCCAGCAGCCTGACCAGGGGTCGGACCGGGGAGCTGTTTTTT.

The V and J genes are TRBV11-3 and TRBJ2-2, with D maybe TRBD1 (6 bases). V was clipped by 0 bases and J by 7 bases, with 6 bases between them. CDR3 length equals 13 residues. The germline CDR1 and CDR2 sequences are SGHNT and YENEEA. The CDR3 reads CASSLEGGGELFF. The CDR3 nucleotides are TGTGCCAGCAGCTTAGAAGGGGGCGGGGAGCTGTTTTTT.

The chain links TRBV9 to TRBJ2-2; TRBD2 might be the D (6 bases). Germline assignment: CDR1 SGDLS and CDR2 YYNGEE. V lost 3 bases and J 5 bases, leaving 17 bases between the germline ends. The CDR3 totals 16 residues. Here the CDR3 reads CASSAELAAWTGELFF. CDR3 nucleotides: TGTGCCAGCAGCGCGGAGTTAGCGGCGTGGACCGGGGAGCTGTTTTTT.

This clone was detected once. The chain has TRBV29-1 and TRBJ1-2; D gene unclear. The CDR3 has 12 residues. Trimming took off 3 bases at V and 4 bases at J, with 9 bases between the two ends. Germline V lookup: CDR1 SQVTM, CDR2 ANQGSEA. The DNA of the CDR3 is TGCAGCGTTGAGGAGGGCCTCTATGGCTACACCTTC. Translation gives CSVEEGLYGYTF.

The J gene is TRBJ2-7, the V gene TRBV6-1; 11 nucleotides line up with TRBD2. Germline CDR1 MNHNS, CDR2 SASEGT. J gave up 0 bases and V 4 bases, and 2 bases lay outside the gene matches. CDR3 length: 15 amino acids. CDR3 DNA sequence: TGTGCCAGCAGTGCGACTAGCGGGGTCTCCTACGAGCAGTACTTC. It codes for CASSATSGVSYEQYF.

This chain links TRBV7-7 with TRBJ1-4, with 7 bases matching TRBD1. The V gene end was trimmed by 5 bases and the J gene end by 4 bases; junction bases not matched to a gene: 7. Germline V gives CDR1 SSHAT, CDR2 FNYEAQ (reference sequence). This CDR3 has 15 amino acids. CDR3 sequence reads: CASSRRDSINEKLFF. The CDR3, as DNA: TGTGCCAGCAGCCGCAGGGACAGTATTAATGAAAAACTGTTTTTT.

This chain connects TRBV6-1 to TRBJ2-3; maybe TRBD2 (5 bases). The germline V and J ends were trimmed by 0 bases and 12 bases, with 13 bases remaining between them. The CDR3 length is 13 residues. From germline, CDR1 is MNHNS and CDR2 SASEGT. The CDR3 here is CASSEAVGGRQYF. As DNA, the CDR3 is TGTGCCAGCAGTGAAGCGGTAGGAGGCCGACAGTATTTT.

The chain has TRBV5-1 and TRBJ1-6; TRBD1 matches 9 bases. The V gene end was trimmed by 0 bases and the J gene end by 7 bases; junction bases not matched to a gene: 2. The CDR3 spans 15 residues. Germline lookup yields CDR1 SGHRS and CDR2 YFSETQ. The DNA for the CDR3 is TGCGCCAGCAGCTTGGAGGGACAGGGAAATTCACCCCTCCACTTT. Translation gives CASSLEGQGNSPLHF.

The chain uses TRBV7-2 and TRBJ2-5; D might be TRBD2 (6 bases). CDR1 and CDR2 from the germline V gene are SGHTA and FQGNSA. This CDR3 comprises 14 residues. The V end was cut by 2 bases, the J end by 5 bases, with 12 bases between. CDR3 region: CASSLLGAGETQYF. CDR3 in DNA: TGTGCCAGCAGCTTACTAGGGGCGGGGGAGACCCAGTACTTC.

V gene TRBV5-1 combines with J gene TRBJ1-6; TRBD1 agrees at 8 bases. This CDR3 spans 16 amino acids. The V segment lost 4 bases and the J segment 10 bases; nucleotides outside the gene matches: 13. Germline CDR1 SGHRS, CDR2 YFSETQ. CDR3 amino acids: CASSEQGVRKGSPLHF. The CDR3 DNA sequence: TGCGCCAGCAGCGAACAGGGGGTCAGGAAAGGATCACCCCTCCACTTT.

The genes are TRBV9 and TRBJ1-1; tentatively, D is TRBD1 (6 bases). V was shortened by 2 bases and J by 4 bases, with 12 bases between the two germline ends. CDR1 is SGDLS and CDR2 is YYNGEE in the germline V gene. The CDR3 loop spans 14 amino acids. CDR3 in amino acids: CASSVSRGSTEAFF. In nucleotides, the CDR3 is TGTGCCAGCAGCGTTAGCAGGGGAAGCACTGAAGCTTTCTTT.

The chain couples TRBV6-1 to TRBJ2-2; D is perhaps TRBD2 (5 bases). Trimming took off 7 bases at V and 7 bases at J, with 13 bases between the two ends. CDR1 is MNHNS and CDR2 is SASEGT in the germline V gene. CDR3 length: 13 amino acids. The CDR3 reads CASIGVGVGELFF. The CDR3 bases are TGTGCCAGCATCGGGGTGGGAGTCGGGGAGCTGTTTTTT.